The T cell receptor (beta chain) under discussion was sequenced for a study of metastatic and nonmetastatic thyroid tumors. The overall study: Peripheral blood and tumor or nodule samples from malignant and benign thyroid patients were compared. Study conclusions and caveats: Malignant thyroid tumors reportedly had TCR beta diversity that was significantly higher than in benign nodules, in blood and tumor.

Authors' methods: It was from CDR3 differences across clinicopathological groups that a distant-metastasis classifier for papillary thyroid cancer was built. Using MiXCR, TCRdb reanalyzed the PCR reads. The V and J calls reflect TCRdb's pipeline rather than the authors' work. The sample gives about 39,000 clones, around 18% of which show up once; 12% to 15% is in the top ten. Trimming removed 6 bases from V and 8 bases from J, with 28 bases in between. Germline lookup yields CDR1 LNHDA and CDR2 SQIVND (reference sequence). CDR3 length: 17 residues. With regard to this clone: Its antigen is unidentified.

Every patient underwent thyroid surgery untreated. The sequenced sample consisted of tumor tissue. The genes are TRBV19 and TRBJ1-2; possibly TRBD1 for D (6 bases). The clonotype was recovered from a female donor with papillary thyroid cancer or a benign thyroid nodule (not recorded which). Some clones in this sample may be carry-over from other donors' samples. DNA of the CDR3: TGTGCCAGTAGGCCCCCGGACAGAGCAGAGAGGCTGGCCGGCTACACCTTC. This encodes CASRPPDRAERLAGYTF.